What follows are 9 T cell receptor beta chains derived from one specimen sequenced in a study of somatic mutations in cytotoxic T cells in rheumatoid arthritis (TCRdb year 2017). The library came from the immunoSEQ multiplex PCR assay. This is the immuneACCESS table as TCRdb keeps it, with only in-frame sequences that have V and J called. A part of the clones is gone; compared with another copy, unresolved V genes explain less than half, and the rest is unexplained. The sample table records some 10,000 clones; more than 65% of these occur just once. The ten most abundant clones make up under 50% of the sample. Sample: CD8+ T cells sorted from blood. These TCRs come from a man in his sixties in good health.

The CDR3: CATSSGTAATNEKLFF. CDR3 DNA: TGTGCCACCAGCAGCGGGACAGCTGCAACTAATGAAAAACTGTTTTTT. The chain uses TRBV15 and TRBJ1-4; 7 bases map to TRBD1. Trimming at V came to 3 bases and at J to 0 bases, leaving 4 bases not matched to a gene. The CDR3 covers 16 residues. In germline, CDR1 is LNHNV, CDR2 YYDKDF (reference sequence). Filled out from reference TRBV15 and TRBJ1-4, the complete variable domain reads DAMVIQNPRYQVTQFGKPVTLSCSQTLNHNVMYWYQQKSSQAPKLLFHYYDKDFNNEADTPDNFQSRRPNTSFCFLDIRSPGLGDTAMYLCATSSGTAATNEKLFFGSGTQLSVL.

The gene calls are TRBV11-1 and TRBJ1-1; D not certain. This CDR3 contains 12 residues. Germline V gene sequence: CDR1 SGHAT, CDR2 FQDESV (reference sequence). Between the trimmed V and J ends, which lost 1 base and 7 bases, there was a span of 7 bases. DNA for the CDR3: TGTGCCAGCAGCTTAGGCAGAAATGAAGCTTTCTTT. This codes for CASSLGRNEAFF.

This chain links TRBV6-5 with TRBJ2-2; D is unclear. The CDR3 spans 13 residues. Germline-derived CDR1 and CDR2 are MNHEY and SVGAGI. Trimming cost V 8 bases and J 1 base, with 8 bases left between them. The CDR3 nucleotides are TGTGCCAGCTCCCCGGGGAACACCGGGGAGCTGTTTTTT. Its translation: CASSPGNTGELFF.

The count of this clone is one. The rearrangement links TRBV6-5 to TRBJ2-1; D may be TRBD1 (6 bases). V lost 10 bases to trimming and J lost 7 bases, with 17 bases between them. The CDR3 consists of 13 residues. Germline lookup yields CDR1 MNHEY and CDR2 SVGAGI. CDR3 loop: CATLGGPTNEQFF. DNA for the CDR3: TGTGCCACCCTAGGGGGACCTACGAATGAGCAGTTCTTC.

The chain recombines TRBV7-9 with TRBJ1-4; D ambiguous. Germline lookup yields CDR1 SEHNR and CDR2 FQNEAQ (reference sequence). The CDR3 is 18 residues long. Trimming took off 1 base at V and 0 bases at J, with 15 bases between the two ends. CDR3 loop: CASSLDHSGKTTNEKLFF. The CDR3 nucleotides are TGTGCCAGCAGCTTAGACCATTCGGGAAAGACAACTAATGAAAAACTGTTTTTT.

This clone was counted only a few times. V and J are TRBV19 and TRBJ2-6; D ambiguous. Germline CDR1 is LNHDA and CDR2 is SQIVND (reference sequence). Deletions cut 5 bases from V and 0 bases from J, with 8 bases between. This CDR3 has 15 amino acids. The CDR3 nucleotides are TGTGCCAGTAGTCCCGGAATCTCTGGGGCCAACGTCCTGACTTTC. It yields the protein CASSPGISGANVLTF. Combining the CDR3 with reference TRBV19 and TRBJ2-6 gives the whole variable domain DGGITQSPKYLFRKEGQNVTLSCEQNLNHDAMYWYRQDPGQGLRLIYYSQIVNDFQKGDIAEGYSVSREKKESFPLTVTSAQKNPTAFYLCASSPGISGANVLTFGAGSRLTVL.

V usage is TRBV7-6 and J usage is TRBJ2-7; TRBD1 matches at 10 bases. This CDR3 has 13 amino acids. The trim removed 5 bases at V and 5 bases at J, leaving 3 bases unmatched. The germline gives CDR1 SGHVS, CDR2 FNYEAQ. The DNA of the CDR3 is TGTGCCAGCAGCCTAGGACAGGGGGACGAGCAGTACTTC. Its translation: CASSLGQGDEQYF.

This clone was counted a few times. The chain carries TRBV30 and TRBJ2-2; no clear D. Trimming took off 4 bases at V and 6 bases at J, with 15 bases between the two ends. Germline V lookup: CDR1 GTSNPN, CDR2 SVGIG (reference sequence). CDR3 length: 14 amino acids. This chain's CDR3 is CAWIQASAAGELFF. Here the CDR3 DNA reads TGTGCCTGGATTCAGGCAAGTGCCGCCGGGGAGCTGTTTTTT.

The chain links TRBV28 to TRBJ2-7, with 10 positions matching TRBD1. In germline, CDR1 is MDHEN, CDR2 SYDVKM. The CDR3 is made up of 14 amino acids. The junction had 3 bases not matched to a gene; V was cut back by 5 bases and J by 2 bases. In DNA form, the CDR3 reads TGTGCCAGCAGTCGGACAGGGGGGCCCTACGAGCAGTACTTC. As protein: CASSRTGGPYEQYF. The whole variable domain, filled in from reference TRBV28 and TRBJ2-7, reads DVKVTQSSRYLVKRTGEKVFLECVQDMDHENMFWYRQDPGLGLRLIYFSYDVKMKEKGDIPEGYSVSREKKERFSLILESASTNQTSMYLCASSRTGGPYEQYFGPGTRLTVT.